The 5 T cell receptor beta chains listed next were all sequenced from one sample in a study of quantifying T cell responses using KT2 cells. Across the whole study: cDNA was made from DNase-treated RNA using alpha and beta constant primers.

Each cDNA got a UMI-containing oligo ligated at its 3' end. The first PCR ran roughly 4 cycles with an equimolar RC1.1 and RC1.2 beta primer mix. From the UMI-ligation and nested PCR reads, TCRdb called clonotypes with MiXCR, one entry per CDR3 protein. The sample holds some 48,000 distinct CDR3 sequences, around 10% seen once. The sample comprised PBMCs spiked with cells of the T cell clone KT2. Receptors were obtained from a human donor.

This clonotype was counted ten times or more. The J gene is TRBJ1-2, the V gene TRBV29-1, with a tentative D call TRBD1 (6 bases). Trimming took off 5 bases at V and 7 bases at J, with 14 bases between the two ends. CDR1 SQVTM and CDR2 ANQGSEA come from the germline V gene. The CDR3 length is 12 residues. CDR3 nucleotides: TGCAGCGTTTACACAGGAGGGGGTGGCTACACCTTC. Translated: CSVYTGGGGYTF.

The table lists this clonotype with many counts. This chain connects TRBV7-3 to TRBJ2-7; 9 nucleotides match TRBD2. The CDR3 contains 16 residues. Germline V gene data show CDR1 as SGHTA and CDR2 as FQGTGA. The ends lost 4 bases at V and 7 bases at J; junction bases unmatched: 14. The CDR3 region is CASSSSVRGGSGEQYF. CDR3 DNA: TGTGCCAGCAGCTCATCTGTGCGGGGGGGATCTGGTGAGCAGTACTTC.

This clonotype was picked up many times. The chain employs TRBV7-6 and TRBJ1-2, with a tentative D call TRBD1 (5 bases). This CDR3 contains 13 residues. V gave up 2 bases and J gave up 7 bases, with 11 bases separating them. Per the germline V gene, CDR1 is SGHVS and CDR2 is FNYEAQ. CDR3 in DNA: TGTGCCAGCAGCTTAAGGACACTCACTGGCTACACCTTC. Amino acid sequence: CASSLRTLTGYTF.

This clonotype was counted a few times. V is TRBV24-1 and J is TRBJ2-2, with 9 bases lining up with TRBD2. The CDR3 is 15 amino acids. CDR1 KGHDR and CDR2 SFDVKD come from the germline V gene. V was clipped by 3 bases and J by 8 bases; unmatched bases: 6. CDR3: CATSDVGLAYGELFF. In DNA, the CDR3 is TGTGCCACCAGTGATGTTGGACTAGCGTATGGGGAGCTGTTTTTT.

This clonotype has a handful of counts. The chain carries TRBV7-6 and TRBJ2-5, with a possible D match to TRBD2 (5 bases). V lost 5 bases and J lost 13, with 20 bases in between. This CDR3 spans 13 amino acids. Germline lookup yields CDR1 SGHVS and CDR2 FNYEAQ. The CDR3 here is CASSPRGPQGGYF. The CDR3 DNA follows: TGTGCCAGCAGCCCCCGGGGTCCCCAAGGCGGGTACTTC.